A single sample gave rise to the 15 T cell receptor beta chains below, sequenced in a study of T cell changes during pregnancy in multiple sclerosis. Generated by immunoSEQ multiplex PCR, the TCRdb table keeps only in-frame clones and is missing some. Of more than 55,000 clones in the sample, 91% were seen once. The source was peripheral blood, collected after pregnancy. The receptors stem from a female donor in good health, enrolled as a control in a pregnancy study.

V gene TRBV7-3 combines with J gene TRBJ2-7; D may be TRBD1 (5 bases). The V gene lost 1 base and the J gene lost 5 bases, with 9 bases spanning the gap. The CDR3 length is 13 residues. Germline CDR1 SGHTA, CDR2 FQGTGA. The CDR3 loop reads CASSLMSGNEQYF. CDR3 bases: TGTGCCAGCAGCTTAATGTCAGGGAACGAGCAGTACTTC.

This chain links TRBV4-3 with TRBJ1-1, with TRBD1 identical over 9 bases. Germline V gives CDR1 LGHNA, CDR2 YSLEER. Unmatched junction bases numbered 13, after V lost 0 bases and J lost 5 bases. The CDR3 spans 18 residues. CDR3 amino acids: CASSQDPGTGIFGTEAFF. The CDR3 DNA sequence: TGCGCCAGCAGCCAAGATCCGGGGACAGGGATTTTTGGGACTGAAGCTTTCTTT.

The chain links TRBV9 to TRBJ1-1, with D perhaps TRBD1 (5 bases). The CDR3 consists of 13 residues. Germline V gene data show CDR1 as SGDLS and CDR2 as YYNGEE. The V and J ends lost 4 bases and 3 bases respectively, with 10 bases between them. The DNA for the CDR3 is TGTGCCAGCAGCACGGGACTGGACACTGAAGCTTTCTTT. Amino acids: CASSTGLDTEAFF.

V gene TRBV7-5 combines with J gene TRBJ1-1; the D segment call TRBD1 is taken from the table without a DNA check. TRBV7-5 has pseudogene status. This CDR3 is 18 amino acids long. The CDR3 here is CARSTPMGDSCIHTEAFF. The CDR3 DNA reads TGTGCCAGAAGCACCCCTATGGGGGACAGTTGTATCCACACTGAAGCTTTCTTT.

The rearrangement links TRBV20-1 to TRBJ2-7; D gene ambiguous. CDR1 and CDR2 from the germline V gene are DFQATT and SNEGSKA (reference sequence). The CDR3 covers 11 residues. V was cut by 8 bases and J by 3 bases, with 11 bases left in between. The DNA of the CDR3 is TGCAGTAGGAGAGGAGACTACGAGCAGTACTTC. Amino acid sequence: CSRRGDYEQYF.

The chain has TRBV5-1 and TRBJ1-4; a weak D match, TRBD1 (6 bases). CDR3 length: 16 amino acids. Germline V lookup: CDR1 SGHRS, CDR2 YFSETQ. V was pared by 6 bases and J by 2 bases, with 17 bases between. In DNA form, the CDR3 reads TGCGCCAGCAAAACAGGGACCTTATCGACTAATGAAAAACTGTTTTTT. Residues: CASKTGTLSTNEKLFF.

This sequence joins TRBV4-3 and TRBJ1-1, with 9 positions matching TRBD1. CDR1 LGHNA and CDR2 YSLEER come from the germline V gene. The CDR3 extends over 18 amino acids. J lost 0 bases, V lost 0 bases, and 8 bases had no gene match. The CDR3 loop reads CASSQDLGTGLLNTEAFF. In DNA, the CDR3 is TGCGCCAGCAGCCAAGACCTCGGGACAGGGCTTCTGAACACTGAAGCTTTCTTT.

The rearrangement links TRBV9 to TRBJ2-3; 7 bases line up with TRBD2. The CDR3 totals 12 residues. Germline trimming cut 7 bases from V and 6 bases from J; bases unmatched to any gene: 5. Germline V lookup: CDR1 SGDLS, CDR2 YYNGEE. The CDR3 protein is CASGRGTDTQYF. CDR3 bases: TGTGCCAGCGGGCGGGGGACGGATACGCAGTATTTT. Filled out from reference TRBV9 and TRBJ2-3, the complete variable domain reads DSGVTQTPKHLITATGQRVTLRCSPRSGDLSVYWYQQSLDQGLQFLIQYYNGEERAKGNILERFSAQQFPDLHSELNLSSLELGDSALYFCASGRGTDTQYFGPGTRLTVL.

The chain carries TRBV5-6 and TRBJ2-5; TRBD2 might be the D (5 bases). Per the germline V gene, CDR1 is SGHDT and CDR2 is YYEEEE. The CDR3 spans 14 residues. V lost 4 bases to trimming and J lost 5 bases, with 15 bases between them. The CDR3 DNA follows: TGTGCCAGCAGCCCATACCCCGGGGTTGAGACCCAGTACTTC. It encodes CASSPYPGVETQYF.

The sample holds one count of this clone. CDR3: CASSSDTGDNSPLHF. As DNA, the CDR3 is TGTGCCAGCAGTTCGGATACAGGGGACAATTCACCCCTCCACTTT. The chain has TRBV6-4 and TRBJ1-6; 7 bases agree with TRBD1. The CDR3 has 15 amino acids. Germline trimming cut 5 bases from V and 7 bases from J; bases unmatched to any gene: 8. Germline values: CDR1 MRHNA, CDR2 SNTAGT.

This clone was counted a single time. The rearrangement joins TRBV19 to TRBJ1-1; a possible D gene is TRBD1 (5 bases). Trimming left V 7 bases short and J 5 bases short, with 17 bases between. The germline V gene has CDR1 LNHDA and CDR2 SQIVND (reference sequence). The CDR3 runs 14 residues. CDR3 amino acids: CASTLGGLSTEAFF. DNA for the CDR3: TGTGCCAGTACCCTCGGGGGATTGTCGACTGAAGCTTTCTTT.

The V gene is TRBV25-1, the J gene TRBJ2-7; D is undetermined. Germline CDR1 reads MGHDK; CDR2 reads SYGVNS. V shed 4 bases and J shed 2 bases, with 3 bases lying between them. The CDR3 is made up of 11 amino acids. The CDR3 sequence is CASSVTYEQYF. Here the CDR3 DNA reads TGTGCCAGCAGTGTAACCTACGAGCAGTACTTC.

The chain employs TRBV12-5 and TRBJ1-5, with 11 positions matching TRBD1. The trim removed 5 bases at V and 6 bases at J, leaving 6 bases unmatched. CDR1 is LGHNT, CDR2 FRNRAP, per germline. The length of the CDR3 is 15 residues. The CDR3 DNA reads as TGTGCTAGTGGTGGACCCGGGACAGGGGGTCAGCCCCAGCATTTT. It translates to CASGGPGTGGQPQHF.

The J gene is TRBJ2-7, the V gene TRBV19; 12 positions agree with TRBD1. Trimming took 6 bases from V and 5 from J; bases not matched to a gene: 5. The CDR3 consists of 14 residues. Looked up from germline, CDR1 is LNHDA and CDR2 is SQIVND (reference sequence). As DNA, the CDR3 is TGTGCCAGTAGCAGGGACAGGGGGCCAAACGAGCAGTACTTC. Protein product: CASSRDRGPNEQYF.

This clone has just one count. This chain connects TRBV5-6 to TRBJ2-7; D is perhaps TRBD2 (7 bases). The CDR3 runs to 15 residues. Per the germline V gene, CDR1 is SGHDT and CDR2 is YYEEEE. V lost 4 bases and J 8 bases, leaving 22 bases between the germline ends. Here the CDR3 reads CASSQRGGQVLQQYF. CDR3 nucleotides: TGTGCCAGCAGCCAGAGGGGGGGACAAGTTTTGCAGCAGTACTTC.